Here is one TCR beta chain with its context. Its antigen is unidentified. PCR employed 60 Vbeta and 13 Jbeta primers. Sequencing was performed with immunoSEQ multiplex PCR; in TCRdb, only in-frame clones are kept and a portion is missing. The specimen's table records some 80,000 clones. This sample stems from a study of cytomegalovirus exposure and HLA in healthy donors. General observations from the study: Per a prior analysis, the majority of TCR beta V segments were productive roughly 87% or roughly 30% of the time. Reportedly, TCR beta sequences accurately predicted HLA-A and HLA-B alleles in most subjects. In vitro checks showed that a few CMV-associated chains really do target CMV antigens. Association of a missense DCLRE1C variant with TCR beta V- and J-gene trimming was reported in a later analysis.

The specimen sequenced was PBMCs. The origin of this receptor is a man aged 50 to 60 in good health and CMV-seropositive.

The DNA of the CDR3 is TGTGCCAGCAGCTTGGGTACCTCTACACGGGGGACTGAAGCTTTCTTT. Its translation: CASSLGTSTRGTEAFF. V is TRBV5-6 and J is TRBJ1-1, with D possibly being TRBD1 (5 bases). With 0 bases removed from V and 5 bases from J, the gap between germline ends came to 17 bases. Germline assignment: CDR1 SGHDT and CDR2 YYEEEE. The CDR3 loop spans 16 amino acids.